The TCR beta chain described here comes from a study of early T cells in non-severe SARS-CoV-2 infection. Across the study: Bulk RNA isolated from unsorted whole blood underwent sequencing; chains were not paired. General study results and limits: Comparison of clonotypes with VDJdb favored anti-spike CD8 responses while missing private and CD4 specificities.

Attached unique molecular identifiers marked individual cDNA molecules. In TCRdb, the 5' RACE reads were re-called with MiXCR into one record per CDR3 protein. This table holds about 110,000 distinct CDR3 sequences, roughly 12% found once. Concerning this clonotype itself: Its cognate antigen is unknown.

The V gene's germline CDR1 is MNHEY and CDR2 SMNVEV (reference sequence). The CDR3 totals 15 residues. The junction had 4 bases not matched to a gene; V was cut back by 2 bases and J by 7 bases. The sample was whole blood, taken at baseline. V is TRBV27 and J is TRBJ2-7, with 14 positions matching TRBD2. This receptor was identified in an adult who was a healthcare worker with PCR-confirmed SARS-CoV-2 infection or an uninfected control (not recorded which). As DNA, the CDR3 is TGTGCCAGCAGTTTAGAGACTAGCGGGAGGGGAGAGCAGTACTTC. This sequence encodes CASSLETSGRGEQYF.